A selection of T cell receptor beta chains follows, all from one sample in a study of T cell responses to AZD1222 COVID-19 vaccine. The method was immunoSEQ multiplex PCR; TCRdb's version includes in-frame clones alone and lacks a portion of them. This table has 100,000 to 150,000 clones, about 79% appearing once. The sample consisted of peripheral blood, taken 28 days after the second AZD1222 dose. The source of these receptors is an adult who received the AZD1222 COVID-19 vaccine. Each CDR3 is given with its conserved first and last residue. Each record gives: J gene, clone size, V gene, D gene, CDR3 protein, CDR3 DNA. D genes are given only for firm matches. Size is stated for part of the rows, as once, few or many counts, or as a class when the clone is expanded.

>TRBJ2-2|.|TRBV4-2|.
CASTLGGGLNTGELFF
TGTGCCAGCACTCTTGGCGGGGGCCTAAACACCGGGGAGCTGTTTTTT
>TRBJ2-7|.|TRBV10-3|TRBD2
CAISEPGGGSSYEQYF
TGTGCCATCAGTGAGCCGGGAGGAGGCAGCTCCTACGAGCAGTACTTC
>TRBJ1-1|.|TRBV7-3|.
CASSRDGDTEAFF
TGTGCCAGCAGCAGGGATGGGGACACTGAAGCTTTCTTT
>TRBJ1-2|.|TRBV12-1|.
CASSFVVVVTQVSNYGYTF
TGTGCCAGCAGCTTTGTCGTAGTGGTCACACAGGTTTCTAACTATGGCTACACCTTC
>TRBJ2-7|.|TRBV6-2/TRBV6-3|.
CASSYILAAYEQYF
TGTGCCAGCAGTTATATACTAGCAGCCTACGAGCAGTACTTC
>TRBJ2-7|once|TRBV19|.
CASRNRAYEQYF
TGTGCCAGTAGGAACAGGGCCTACGAGCAGTACTTC
>TRBJ1-1|.|TRBV10-3|.
CAISESGRGERRNTEAFF
TGTGCCATCAGTGAGTCCGGTAGGGGAGAGAGGCGGAACACTGAAGCTTTCTTT
>TRBJ2-3|.|TRBV9|.
CASSVDGGARDTQYF
TGTGCCAGCAGCGTAGATGGGGGGGCTCGGGATACGCAGTATTTT
>TRBJ2-1|.|TRBV28|TRBD2
CASSFAGGYNEQFF
TGTGCCAGCAGTTTTGCGGGGGGGTACAATGAGCAGTTCTTC
>TRBJ2-3|.|TRBV6-6|.
CASRYSVFSSADTQYF
TGTGCCAGCAGATATTCAGTATTTAGCTCGGCAGATACGCAGTATTTT
>TRBJ2-7|.|TRBV7-8|.
CASSFLRGFLYNEQYF
TGTGCCAGCAGCTTTCTGAGAGGGTTTTTGTATAACGAGCAGTACTTC
>TRBJ1-2|.|TRBV6-5|.
CASSPTSRGYGYTF
TGTGCCAGCAGTCCCACAAGTAGGGGCTATGGCTACACCTTC
>TRBJ2-7|.|TRBV5-1|.
CASSFSSERNYEQYF
TGCGCCAGCAGCTTCTCATCGGAACGGAACTACGAGCAGTACTTC
>TRBJ1-2|.|TRBV5-1|TRBD1
CASSGGDRGLRGYTF
TGCGCCAGCAGCGGCGGGGACAGGGGGTTGCGGGGCTACACCTTC
>TRBJ1-1|.|TRBV30|.
CAWANALETSAFF
TGTGCCTGGGCCAACGCCCTCGAAACTTCTGCTTTCTTT
>TRBJ1-5|.|TRBV21-1|.
CASSKEDGAAVDDQPQHF
TGTGCCAGCAGCAAAGAAGATGGGGCAGCGGTAGATGATCAGCCCCAGCATTTT
>TRBJ1-1|.|TRBV18|TRBD1
CASSEGQGRTEAFF
TGTGCCAGCTCGGAAGGACAGGGGCGAACTGAAGCTTTCTTT
>TRBJ2-5|.|TRBV4-3|TRBD1
CASSQAGQRTGTQYF
TGCGCCAGCAGCCAAGCGGGACAGAGGACTGGGACCCAGTACTTC
>TRBJ2-2|.|TRBV7-9|.
CASSLGSANTGELFF
TGTGCCAGCAGCTTAGGGTCGGCGAACACCGGGGAGCTGTTTTTT
>TRBJ2-5|.|TRBV7-2|TRBD1
CASSLGQGVSETQYF
TGTGCCAGCAGCTTGGGACAGGGGGTATCGGAGACCCAGTACTTC
>TRBJ2-2|once|TRBV7-9|.
CASSLEHPGYAGELFF
TGTGCCAGCAGCTTAGAACACCCAGGGTATGCCGGGGAGCTGTTTTTT
>TRBJ2-5|.|TRBV27|TRBD2
CASSSLAGVRKTQYF
TGTGCCAGCAGTTCGCTAGCGGGGGTCAGGAAGACCCAGTACTTC
>TRBJ1-4|.|TRBV4-3|.
CASSQATGFYEKLFF
TGCGCCAGCAGCCAAGCGACAGGTTTTTATGAAAAACTGTTTTTT
>TRBJ2-5|.|TRBV24-1|TRBD2
CATSAVQGGANQETQYF
TGTGCCACCAGTGCCGTCCAGGGAGGGGCGAACCAAGAGACCCAGTACTTC
>TRBJ2-2|.|TRBV6-5|.
CASSHHFGTGELFF
TGTGCCAGCTCCCACCACTTTGGCACCGGGGAGCTGTTTTTT
>TRBJ1-2|.|TRBV11-2|.
CASSLAAGSHYTF
TGTGCCAGCAGCTTAGCGGCCGGGAGCCACTACACCTTC
>TRBJ2-3|.|TRBV7-6|TRBD2
CASSLSSGGMADTQYF
TGTGCCAGCAGCTTATCCAGCGGGGGGATGGCAGATACGCAGTATTTT
>TRBJ2-1|.|TRBV2|.
CASARVVDEQFF
TGTGCCAGCGCCCGGGTGGTGGATGAGCAGTTCTTC
>TRBJ2-7|.|TRBV10-3|TRBD2
CAIRETSGGFGEQYF
TGTGCCATCAGGGAGACTAGCGGGGGGTTTGGCGAGCAGTACTTC
>TRBJ1-6|once|TRBV12-3/TRBV12-4|TRBD1
CAIRDSNSPLHF
TGTGCCATCCGGGACAGTAATTCACCCCTCCACTTT
>TRBJ1-2|.|TRBV9|.
CASSVAAQGTGYTF
TGTGCCAGCAGCGTAGCTGCGCAGGGCACCGGCTACACCTTC
>TRBJ1-2|.|TRBV6-6|TRBD1
CASSPDRAYGYTF
TGTGCCAGCAGCCCGGACAGGGCCTATGGCTACACCTTC
>TRBJ1-1|.|TRBV19|TRBD1
CASSINVRRQGGTEAFF
TGTGCCAGTAGTATTAATGTAAGGCGCCAGGGGGGCACTGAAGCTTTCTTT
>TRBJ1-4|.|TRBV3-1/TRBV3-2|.
CASSPKGAGKLFF
TGTGCCAGCAGCCCGAAAGGGGCGGGCAAACTGTTTTTT
>TRBJ1-3|.|TRBV6-6|.
CASRASTGNTIYF
TGTGCCAGCAGGGCAAGTACTGGAAACACCATATATTTT
>TRBJ1-1|.|TRBV7-9|.
CASNWGGTEAFF
TGTGCCAGCAACTGGGGAGGCACTGAAGCTTTCTTT
>TRBJ1-6|.|TRBV19|.
CASRMDRTLYSPLHF
TGTGCCAGTAGGATGGACAGAACCCTGTATTCACCCCTCCACTTT
>TRBJ1-5|.|TRBV7-2|.
CASSGRQNQPQHF
TGTGCCAGCAGCGGGCGGCAGAATCAGCCCCAGCATTTT
>TRBJ2-7|.|TRBV2|TRBD2
CASSVEASGGVEEQYF
TGTGCCAGCAGTGTTGAGGCTAGCGGGGGTGTAGAAGAGCAGTACTTC
>TRBJ1-3|.|TRBV7-6|.
CASGLGSASAGNTIYF
TGTGCCAGTGGTCTTGGGTCTGCATCGGCCGGAAACACCATATATTTT
>TRBJ2-5|.|TRBV15|.
CATSREGGRGETQYF
TGTGCCACCAGCAGAGAAGGAGGGCGCGGGGAGACCCAGTACTTC
>TRBJ1-5|.|TRBV5-6|TRBD1
CASSFRGSLQPQHF
TGTGCCAGCAGCTTCAGGGGGTCGCTTCAGCCCCAGCATTTT
>TRBJ2-7|.|TRBV15|.
CATSSRTDSYEQYF
TGTGCCACCAGCTCCCGGACTGACTCCTACGAGCAGTACTTC
>TRBJ1-1|.|TRBV16|.
CASSQSKRDTEAFF
TGTGCCAGCAGCCAATCGAAGAGGGACACTGAAGCTTTCTTT
>TRBJ1-6|.|TRBV27|.
CASSSQGLSSPLHF
TGTGCCAGCAGTTCCCAGGGCCTGAGTTCACCCCTCCACTTT